This TCR beta chain was sequenced in a study of OX40 agonist ivuxolimab in advanced cancers. Across the whole study: Intravenous ivuxolimab was administered to patients every 2 weeks at 0.01 to 10 mg/kg. Dose-escalation patients' cancers were hepatocellular carcinoma, melanoma, renal cell or head and neck cancer.

Study outcomes and limitations: At 0.1 to 3.0 mg/kg and by week 6, clonal expansion occurred in CD4+ and CD8+ blood T cells.

Only in-frame clones appear in the TCRdb table, and some are missing; sequencing was by immunoSEQ multiplex PCR. In the table there are approximately 100,000 clones, around nine tenths of which are singletons. Details on this clone: Its antigen is currently unknown.

V was clipped by 4 bases and J by 4 bases; unmatched bases: 2. This CDR3 is 14 amino acids long. Per the germline V gene, CDR1 is LNHDA and CDR2 is SQIVND (reference sequence). The gene calls are TRBV19 and TRBJ2-2, with 8 bases identical to TRBD1. This TCR came from an adult with an advanced solid tumor such as melanoma, head and neck, liver or kidney cancer. This material consisted of CD4+ or CD8+ T cells sorted from blood, taken in a trial of the OX40 agonist ivuxolimab. CDR3: CASSNRGSTGELFF. In DNA, the CDR3 is TGTGCCAGTAGTAACAGGGGGTCCACCGGGGAGCTGTTTTTT.